What follows are 8 T cell receptor beta chains derived from one specimen sequenced in a study of T cell changes during pregnancy in multiple sclerosis. Using immunoSEQ multiplex PCR, the repertoire was profiled, and TCRdb retains in-frame clones only, with some absent. Here the sample spans some 45,000 clones, about 90% being singletons. Material: CD4+ T cells from peripheral blood mononuclear cells, obtained after pregnancy. The receptors were gathered from a female donor with multiple sclerosis, enrolled in a pregnancy study.

The V call is TRBV28, the J call TRBJ1-1, with D uncertain. The CDR3 is 13 amino acids. Deletions cut 6 bases from V and 3 bases from J, with 11 bases between. CDR1 and CDR2 from the germline V gene are MDHEN and SYDVKM. The CDR3 loop is CASSSGTYTEAFF. CDR3 in DNA: TGTGCCAGCAGCTCAGGAACCTACACTGAAGCTTTCTTT.

This clone was seen a few times. V and J are TRBV10-3 and TRBJ1-5; D uncertain. The V end lost 3 bases, the J end lost 1 base, and 10 bases lay between the germline ends. Germline V gene lookup returns CDR1 ENHRY and CDR2 SYGVKD. The length of the CDR3 is 15 residues. The CDR3, as DNA: TGTGCCATCAGTGAAACGGGAGGCAGCAATCAGCCCCAGCATTTT. Amino acids: CAISETGGSNQPQHF.

This chain links TRBV2 with TRBJ1-3; no definite D call. There are 16 residues in the CDR3. Germline CDR1 and CDR2: SNHLY and FYNNEI. Trimming shortened V by 3 bases and J by 0 bases, and 12 bases separated the two germline ends. CDR3 protein: CASSDPGTLSGNTIYF. The CDR3 region has the DNA TGTGCCAGCAGTGATCCAGGAACACTCTCTGGAAACACCATATATTTT.

The chain recombines TRBV7-9 with TRBJ1-1, with D maybe TRBD1 (5 bases). The CDR3 loop spans 14 amino acids. V was shortened by 2 bases and J by 5 bases, with 12 bases between the two germline ends. CDR1 and CDR2 from the germline V gene are SEHNR and FQNEAQ (reference sequence). The CDR3 loop reads CASSLFSGGTEAFF. The CDR3 bases are TGTGCCAGCAGCTTATTTTCGGGGGGGACTGAAGCTTTCTTT.

In its sample, this clone was seen once. J is TRBJ2-3 and V is TRBV10-3; D gene unclear. CDR1 is ENHRY and CDR2 is SYGVKD in the germline V gene. The ends were cut back, 6 bases at V and 0 bases at J, with 10 bases in the middle. The CDR3 has 14 residues. The CDR3 sequence is CAIRTATSTDTQYF. CDR3 DNA sequence: TGTGCCATCAGGACGGCGACTAGCACAGATACGCAGTATTTT.

The chain joins TRBV27 to TRBJ2-7, with 10 bases fitting TRBD1. The CDR3 has 15 amino acids. V gave up 5 bases and J gave up 3 bases; unmatched junction bases: 7. The germline CDR1 and CDR2 sequences are MNHEY and SMNVEV (reference sequence). The CDR3 DNA sequence: TGTGCCAGCAGTCACTCCCGGACAGGGGGCTACGAGCAGTACTTC. Translation: CASSHSRTGGYEQYF.

The chain has TRBV19 and TRBJ2-7, with 7 bases identical to TRBD2. The germline V gene has CDR1 LNHDA and CDR2 SQIVND (reference sequence). V was clipped by 2 bases and J by 2 bases; unmatched bases: 6. The CDR3 spans 15 residues. CDR3 sequence reads: CASSISGVRPYEQYF. CDR3 DNA: TGTGCCAGTAGTATAAGCGGGGTGCGGCCCTACGAGCAGTACTTC.

This clone turned up a few times. The chain recombines TRBV11-2 with TRBJ2-7, with D possibly being TRBD2 (5 bases). The germline gives CDR1 SGHAT, CDR2 FQNNGV. The CDR3 extends over 15 amino acids. The ends were cut back, 1 base at V and 0 bases at J, with 10 bases in the middle. The CDR3 sequence: CASSLGGSFSYEQYF. The DNA of the CDR3 is TGTGCCAGCAGCTTAGGCGGGTCTTTCTCCTACGAGCAGTACTTC.